This is a list of T cell receptor beta chains from one sample in a study of cytomegalovirus exposure and HLA in healthy donors. Profiling relied on immunoSEQ multiplex PCR, and the TCRdb table lists in-frame clones only, not all of them. This sample has around 150,000 clones, with about 65% found just once. The sequencing input was PBMCs. The origin of the receptors is a woman aged 18-35 years in good health and CMV-seropositive. Both conserved end residues are part of each CDR3. Each record gives: clone size, V gene, J gene, CDR3 length, D gene, CDR3 DNA, CDR3 protein. D genes are given only for firm matches. Size tells how often a clone was seen (once, few, many) or the class of an expanded clone, and some rows leave it out.

>.|TRBV11-3|TRBJ2-7|15|TRBD2
TGTGCCAGCAGCTTGGGACTAGCGGAGTCCTACGAGCAGTACTTC
CASSLGLAESYEQYF
>.|TRBV4-1|TRBJ2-5|15|.
TGCGCCAGCAGTCTCCAGGGGAGTACACAAGAGACCCAGTACTTC
CASSLQGSTQETQYF
>once|TRBV19|TRBJ2-7|17|TRBD1
TGTGCCAGTAGTATAGTCGGGGGGACAGGGACATACTACGAGCAGTACTTC
CASSIVGGTGTYYEQYF
>few|TRBV4-3|TRBJ2-6|19|TRBD2
TGCGCCAGCAGCCAACTCGGACTAGCGGGGGTCTCTGGGGCCAACGTCCTGACTTTC
CASSQLGLAGVSGANVLTF
>.|TRBV5-6|TRBJ1-1|16|TRBD1
TGTGCCAGCAGCTGGACAGGGGGATGGAGGAACACTGAAGCTTTCTTT
CASSWTGGWRNTEAFF
>.|TRBV5-4|TRBJ2-7|13|.
TGTGCCAGCAGCTTAGTACCCGCCGAGGTGCAGTACTTC
CASSLVPAEVQYF
>.|TRBV5-6|TRBJ2-7|15|.
TGTGCCAGCAGCTCGTTAGCGGAGAGCTCCTACGAGCAGTACTTC
CASSSLAESSYEQYF
>.|TRBV7-7|TRBJ2-7|14|.
TGTGCTAGCAGCTTACAACAGGGTAACTACGAGCAGTACTTC
CASSLQQGNYEQYF
>few|TRBV30|TRBJ2-3|22|.
TGTGCCTGGACGAAAGGTGTGTTTTTCGGGACTGGTACTTTCACCAGCACAGATACGCAGTATTTT
CAWTKGVFFGTGTFTSTDTQYF
>.|TRBV18|TRBJ1-2|14|.
TGTGCCAGCTCACCATGGGCGGGGGCGACTGGCTACACCTTC
CASSPWAGATGYTF
>.|TRBV7-9|TRBJ2-4|16|.
TGTGCCAGCAGCTTAGCTGGGACTTCAGCCAAAAACATTCAGTACTTC
CASSLAGTSAKNIQYF
>.|TRBV6-6|TRBJ2-2|11|.
TGTGCCAGCTCCGTCACCGGGGAGCTGTTTTTT
CASSVTGELFF
>few|TRBV5-1|TRBJ2-2|14|TRBD1
TGCGCCAGCAGCTTACAGGGGGCCCCCGGGGAGCTGTTTTTT
CASSLQGAPGELFF
>.|TRBV27|TRBJ2-1|16|TRBD1
TGTGCCAGCAGTTTAATAAGAGACAGGGATTACAATGAGCAGTTCTTC
CASSLIRDRDYNEQFF
>once|TRBV5-1|TRBJ2-7|16|TRBD1
TGCGCCAGCAGCTTGGACTGGACAGGGGTAACCTACGAGCAGTACTTC
CASSLDWTGVTYEQYF
>.|TRBV27|TRBJ1-1|14|TRBD1
TGTGCCAGCAGAGACGGGACAGGGGGCACTGAAGCTTTCTTT
CASRDGTGGTEAFF
>.|TRBV27|TRBJ2-5|13|.
TGTGCCAGCCGTATAGCGGCTGCGCAGACCCAGTACTTC
CASRIAAAQTQYF
>.|TRBV28|TRBJ2-7|14|.
TGTGCCAGCAGTTTAGAAGGGGCCCCCTACGAGCAGTACTTC
CASSLEGAPYEQYF